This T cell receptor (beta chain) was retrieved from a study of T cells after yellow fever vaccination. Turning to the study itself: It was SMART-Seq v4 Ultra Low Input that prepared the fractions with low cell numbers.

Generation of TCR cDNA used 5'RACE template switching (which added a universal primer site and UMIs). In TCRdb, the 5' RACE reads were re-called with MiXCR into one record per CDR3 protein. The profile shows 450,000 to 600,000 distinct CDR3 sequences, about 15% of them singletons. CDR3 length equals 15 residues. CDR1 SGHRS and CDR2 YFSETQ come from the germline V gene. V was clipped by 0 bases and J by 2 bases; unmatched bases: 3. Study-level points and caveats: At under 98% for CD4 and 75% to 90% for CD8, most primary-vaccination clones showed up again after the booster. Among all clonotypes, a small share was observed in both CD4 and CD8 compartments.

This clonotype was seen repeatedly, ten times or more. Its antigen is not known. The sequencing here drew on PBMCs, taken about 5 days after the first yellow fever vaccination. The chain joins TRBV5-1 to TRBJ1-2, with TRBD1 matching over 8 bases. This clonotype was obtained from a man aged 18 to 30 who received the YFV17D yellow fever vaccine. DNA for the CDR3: TGCGCCAGCAGCTTGGCAGGGGGCAAGAACTATGGCTACACCTTC. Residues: CASSLAGGKNYGYTF.